These 9 T cell receptor beta chains originate from one sample sequenced in a study of PD-1 blockade in classical Hodgkin lymphoma. Time point described: newly diagnosed, previously untreated cHL patient sample. Using immunoSEQ multiplex PCR, the repertoire was profiled, and TCRdb retains in-frame clones only, with some absent. The sample shows some 70,000 clones, about 93% of them seen only once. Sequencing used peripheral blood mononuclear cells (PBMCs). Source of these receptors: a human donor with classical Hodgkin lymphoma.

The chain combines TRBV9 with TRBJ1-4, with D hard to call. The V gene's germline CDR1 is SGDLS and CDR2 YYNGEE. Trimming took off 0 bases at V and 8 bases at J, with 11 bases between the two ends. The CDR3 contains 14 residues. CDR3 amino acids: CASSVGPSGEKLFF. CDR3 in DNA: TGTGCCAGCAGCGTAGGACCGTCGGGCGAAAAACTGTTTTTT.

The rearrangement links TRBV7-9 to TRBJ2-1; D call uncertain. The germline V gene has CDR1 SEHNR and CDR2 FQNEAQ (reference sequence). This CDR3 is 14 amino acids long. The V gene lost 3 bases and the J gene lost 7 bases, with 13 bases spanning the gap. The CDR3 here is CASSFEVGFNEQFF. DNA for the CDR3: TGTGCCAGCAGCTTCGAAGTGGGGTTTAATGAGCAGTTCTTC. The full variable domain, with the rest looked up from reference TRBV7-9 and TRBJ2-1, is DTGVSQNPRHKITKRGQNVTFRCDPISEHNRLYWYRQTLGQGPEFLTYFQNEAQLEKSRLLSDRFSAERPKGSFSTLEIQRTEQGDSAMYLCASSFEVGFNEQFFGPGTRLTVL.

This chain joins TRBV7-8 and TRBJ2-5, with unresolved D. There are 13 residues in the CDR3. Germline values: CDR1 SGHVS, CDR2 FQNEAQ. The germline V and J ends were trimmed by 5 bases and 4 bases, with 11 bases remaining between them. CDR3 amino acids: CASSARWGETQYF. The CDR3 DNA reads as TGTGCCAGCAGCGCACGGTGGGGAGAGACCCAGTACTTC.

The chain recombines TRBV4-3 with TRBJ2-6; maybe TRBD1 (6 bases). The germline CDR1 and CDR2 sequences are LGHNA and YSLEER. The CDR3 length is 18 residues. V shed 4 bases and J shed 7 bases, with 23 bases lying between them. The CDR3 DNA sequence: TGCGCCAGCAGCCTCATGGCAGGGGTAACTCTGGACGCCAACGTCCTGACTTTC. This codes for CASSLMAGVTLDANVLTF.

V and J are TRBV7-3 and TRBJ2-5, with D unclear. This CDR3 contains 14 residues. CDR1 SGHTA and CDR2 FQGTGA come from the germline V gene. V was cut by 5 bases and J by 4 bases, with 14 bases left in between. CDR3 DNA sequence: TGTGCCAGCAGCCTAGGACCGTCGGTAGAGACCCAGTACTTC. This codes for CASSLGPSVETQYF.

This chain joins TRBV7-2 and TRBJ2-5, with D perhaps TRBD1 or TRBD2 (5 bases each). The CDR3 runs to 13 residues. CDR1 is SGHTA, CDR2 FQGNSA, per germline. V was trimmed by 5 bases and J by 7 bases, leaving 14 bases between them. CDR3 region: CASSTLLRGTQYF. CDR3 coding DNA: TGTGCCAGCAGCACCCTTTTGAGGGGGACCCAGTACTTC.

The chain carries TRBV5-1 and TRBJ1-1, with D possibly being TRBD1 (5 bases). The V gene lost 0 bases and the J gene lost 4 bases, with 13 bases spanning the gap. Germline CDR1 and CDR2: SGHRS and YFSETQ. The CDR3 spans 15 residues. The CDR3 is CASSLDRRGTTEAFF. DNA of the CDR3: TGCGCCAGCAGCTTGGACCGTAGGGGAACCACTGAAGCTTTCTTT.

CDR3 protein: CASSLLAGSTTGELFF. CDR3 in DNA: TGTGCCAGCAGCTTACTAGCGGGAAGCACCACCGGGGAGCTGTTTTTT. The rearrangement links TRBV11-2 to TRBJ2-2; TRBD2 aligns across 9 bases. Germline V gene sequence: CDR1 SGHAT, CDR2 FQNNGV. The CDR3 runs to 16 residues. V gave up 2 bases and J gave up 4 bases; unmatched junction bases: 5.

The chain employs TRBV7-9 and TRBJ2-7; 8 bases map to TRBD1. The junction had 4 bases not matched to a gene; V was cut back by 1 base and J by 5 bases. CDR3 length equals 14 residues. Germline V lookup: CDR1 SEHNR, CDR2 FQNEAQ (reference sequence). This CDR3 reads CASSLGTGYNEQYF. CDR3 coding DNA: TGTGCCAGCAGCTTAGGGACAGGGTACAACGAGCAGTACTTC.